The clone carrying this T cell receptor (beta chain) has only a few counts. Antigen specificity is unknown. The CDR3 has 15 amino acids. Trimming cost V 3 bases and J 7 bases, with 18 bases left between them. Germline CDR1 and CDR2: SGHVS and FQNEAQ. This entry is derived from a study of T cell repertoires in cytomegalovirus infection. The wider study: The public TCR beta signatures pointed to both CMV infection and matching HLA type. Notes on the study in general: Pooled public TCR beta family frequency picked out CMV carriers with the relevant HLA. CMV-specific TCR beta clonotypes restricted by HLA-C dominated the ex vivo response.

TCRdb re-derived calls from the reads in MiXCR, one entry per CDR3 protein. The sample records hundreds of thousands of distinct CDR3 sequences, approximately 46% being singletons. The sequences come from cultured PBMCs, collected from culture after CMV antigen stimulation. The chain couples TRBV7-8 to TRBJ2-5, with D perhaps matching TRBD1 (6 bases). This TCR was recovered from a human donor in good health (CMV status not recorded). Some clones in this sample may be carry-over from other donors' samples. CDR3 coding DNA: TGTGCCAGCAGCTTCCGACAGGCCCCCCCGAGGACCCAGTACTTC. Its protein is CASSFRQAPPRTQYF.